What follows is one TCR beta chain and its context. Its antigen is unidentified. The data originate from a study of beta chain features in type 1 diabetes. From germline, CDR1 is MGHRA and CDR2 YSYEKL. This CDR3 has 17 residues. With 3 bases removed from V and 0 bases from J, the gap between germline ends came to 15 bases. Since all of the isolated RNA was reverse transcribed, expressed TCRB transcripts were what got sequenced. Profiled with immunoSEQ multiplex PCR; TCRdb holds only in-frame clones, not every one. The table includes under 20,000 clones, approximately 40% detected once. Central memory, naive, regulatory and stem cell-like memory CD4+ cells were sorted by CD45RO/CCR7/CD25/CD127/CD95/CD27. Study observations and caveats: Still unanswered here is whether HLA type influences TCRB rearrangement. With patients and controls alike, PCR might favor shorter templates to an equal degree.

The V call is TRBV4-1, the J call TRBJ1-5; tentatively, D is TRBD1 (6 bases). This TCR derives from a middle-aged woman in good health. Sequencing was performed on stem cell memory CD4+ T cells from blood. As DNA, the CDR3 is TGCGCCAGCAGCCAGCCCCGGGGAGGGGGTAGCAATCAGCCCCAGCATTTT. Protein product: CASSQPRGGGSNQPQHF.